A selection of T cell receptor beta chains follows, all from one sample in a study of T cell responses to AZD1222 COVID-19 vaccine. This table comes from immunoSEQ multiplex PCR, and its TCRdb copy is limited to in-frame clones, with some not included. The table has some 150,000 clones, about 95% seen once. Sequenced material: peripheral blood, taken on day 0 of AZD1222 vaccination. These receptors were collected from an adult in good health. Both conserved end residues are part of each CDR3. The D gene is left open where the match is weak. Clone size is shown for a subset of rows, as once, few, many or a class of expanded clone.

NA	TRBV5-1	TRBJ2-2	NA	CASSLEGRPNTGELFF	TGCGCCAGCAGCTTGGAAGGGAGACCGAACACCGGGGAGCTGTTTTTT
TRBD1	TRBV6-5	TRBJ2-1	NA	CASRAGGYNEQFF	TGTGCCAGCAGGGCAGGGGGTTACAATGAGCAGTTCTTC
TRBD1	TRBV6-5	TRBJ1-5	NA	CASSPGGEQPQHF	TGTGCCAGCAGTCCAGGGGGTGAACAGCCCCAGCATTTT
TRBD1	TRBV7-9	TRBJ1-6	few	CASSGDRASPLHF	TGTGCCAGCAGCGGGGACAGGGCTTCACCCCTCCACTTT
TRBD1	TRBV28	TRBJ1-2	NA	CASSLGDRAGYTF	TGTGCCAGCAGTTTAGGGGACAGGGCGGGCTACACCTTC
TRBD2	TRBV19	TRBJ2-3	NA	CASSWEGWGSSTDTQYF	TGTGCCAGTAGTTGGGAGGGGTGGGGATCTAGCACAGATACGCAGTATTTT
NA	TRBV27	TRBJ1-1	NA	CASSLRGPLYEAFF	TGTGCCAGCAGTTTAAGGGGCCCCCTTTACGAAGCTTTCTTT
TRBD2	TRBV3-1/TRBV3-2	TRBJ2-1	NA	CASSQARLAGGGFYNEQFF	TGTGCCAGCAGCCAAGCACGGCTAGCGGGGGGTGGCTTCTACAATGAGCAGTTCTTC
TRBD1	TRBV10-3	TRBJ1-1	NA	CAIRPWTGGTEAFF	TGTGCCATCAGGCCCTGGACAGGGGGCACTGAAGCTTTCTTT
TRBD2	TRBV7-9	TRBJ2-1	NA	CASSFVELAVGEQFF	TGTGCCAGCAGCTTTGTTGAACTAGCGGTGGGTGAGCAGTTCTTC
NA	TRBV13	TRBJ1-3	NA	CASSLEGRERTIYF	TGTGCCAGCAGCTTAGAGGGCAGGGAACGCACCATATATTTT
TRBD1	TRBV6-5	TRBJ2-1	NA	CASSYPGQGSKQFF	TGTGCCAGCAGTTACCCGGGACAGGGTTCGAAGCAGTTCTTC
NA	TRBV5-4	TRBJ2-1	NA	CASSLNGEQFF	TGTGCCAGCAGCTTGAACGGGGAGCAGTTCTTC
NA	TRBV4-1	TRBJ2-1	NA	CASSQGAQPNEQFF	TGCGCCAGCAGCCAAGGAGCGCAACCAAATGAGCAGTTCTTC
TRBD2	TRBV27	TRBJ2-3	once	CASSLWGAGAPTDTQYF	TGTGCCAGCAGTTTATGGGGCGCGGGAGCACCCACAGATACGCAGTATTTT
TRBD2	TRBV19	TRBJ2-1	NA	CASSRSSPGGGSDEQFF	TGTGCCAGTAGCCGGTCTTCGCCCGGGGGAGGGTCCGATGAGCAGTTCTTC
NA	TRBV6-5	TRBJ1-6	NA	CASREGGEGSPLHF	TGTGCCAGCAGAGAGGGGGGGGAGGGTTCACCCCTCCACTTT
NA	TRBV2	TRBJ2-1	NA	CASRVGGWGEQFF	TGTGCCAGCAGAGTCGGGGGATGGGGTGAGCAGTTCTTC
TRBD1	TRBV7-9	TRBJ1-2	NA	CASSSPQGVGYGYTF	TGTGCCAGCAGCTCGCCACAGGGGGTCGGCTATGGCTACACCTTC
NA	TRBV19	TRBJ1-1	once	CASSLGAPNTEAFF	TGTGCCAGTAGTTTGGGGGCTCCGAACACTGAAGCTTTCTTT
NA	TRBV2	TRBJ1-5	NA	CASRGTNQPQHF	TGTGCCAGCAGGGGGACCAATCAGCCCCAGCATTTT
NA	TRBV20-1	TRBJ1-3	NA	CSARVGNTIYF	TGCAGTGCGAGAGTAGGAAACACCATATATTTT
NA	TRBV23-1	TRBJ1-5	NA	CASSPWRWNQPQHF	TGCGCCAGCAGTCCATGGCGGTGGAATCAGCCCCAGCATTTT
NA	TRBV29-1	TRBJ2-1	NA	CSVDMRVSVHEQFF	TGCAGCGTTGATATGCGGGTCTCTGTTCATGAGCAGTTCTTC
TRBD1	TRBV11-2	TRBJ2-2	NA	CASSPIPGQGATGELFF	TGTGCCAGCAGCCCAATTCCGGGACAGGGTGCCACCGGGGAGCTGTTTTTT